This passage covers 3 T cell receptor beta chains from one sample sequenced in a study of T cells expressing NK-cell markers. TCRdb reprocessed the 5' RACE reads, keeping one entry per CDR3 protein, no DNA. This sample contains approximately 170,000 distinct CDR3 sequences. The sequencing input was blood T cells: a sorted CD56 or NKG2C T cell subset, CD4+ or CD8+ T cells, or bulk PBMC T cells (not recorded which). These receptor sequences come from a man aged 18 to 69 in good health.

V gene TRBV10-3 combines with J gene TRBJ2-3; TCRdb proposes TRBD1, but this gene call is untestable without DNA. Germline V CDR1 and CDR2: ENHRY, SYGVKD. The CDR3 has 15 amino acids. The CDR3 here is CAINSGTGGSDTQYF.

The V call is TRBV12-3 or TRBV12-4, the J call TRBJ2-1; TCRdb gives TRBD2 as the D gene, but with no DNA this cannot be confirmed. This CDR3 spans 15 amino acids. The CDR3 here is CASRAGTSYRDEQFF.

V gene TRBV5-1 combines with J gene TRBJ2-5; the D call from TCRdb, TRBD1, cannot be confirmed without DNA. CDR3 length equals 16 residues. The V gene's germline CDR1 is SGHRS and CDR2 YFSETQ. The chain's CDR3 is CASSSGVQGLQETQYF.